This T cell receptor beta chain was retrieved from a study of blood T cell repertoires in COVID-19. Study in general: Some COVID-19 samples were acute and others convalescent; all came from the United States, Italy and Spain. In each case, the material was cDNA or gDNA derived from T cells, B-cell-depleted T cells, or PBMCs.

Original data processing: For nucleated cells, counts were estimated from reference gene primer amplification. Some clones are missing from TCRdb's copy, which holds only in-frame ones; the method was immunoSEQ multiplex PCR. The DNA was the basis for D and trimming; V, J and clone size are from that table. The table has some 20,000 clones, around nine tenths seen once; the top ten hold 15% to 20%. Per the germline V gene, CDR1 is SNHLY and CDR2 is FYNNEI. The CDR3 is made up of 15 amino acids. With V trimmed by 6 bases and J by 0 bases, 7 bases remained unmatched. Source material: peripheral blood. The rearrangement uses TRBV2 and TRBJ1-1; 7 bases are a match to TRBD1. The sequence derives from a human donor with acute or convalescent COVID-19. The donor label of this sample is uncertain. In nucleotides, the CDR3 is TGTGCCAGCAGCGCTGACAGGGCCATGAACACTGAAGCTTTCTTT. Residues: CASSADRAMNTEAFF.